One and the same sample provided the 25 T cell receptor beta chains below, sequenced in a study of blood T cells in healthy people across ages (dated by TCRdb to 2013 to 2016). Library preparation used 5' RACE. TCRdb lists the instrument as Illumina HiSeq 2500. The second PCR ran for about 6 to 11 cycles and used a J-beta primer mix along with a sample-barcoded 5' primer. Starting from the raw public reads, TCRdb applied fastp trimming at Q25, assembled clones with MiXCR and retained in-frame beta chains. Identical CDR3 proteins give one entry, which carries the most common genes and DNA. The sample profile shows 890,000 or so distinct CDR3 sequences; around two thirds of them were found once. Of the sample, around a quarter falls within the top ten clones. The sequencing input was blood. The receptors originated from a man aged 25 to 40 in good health.

CDR3 sequence: CATSRDRTGATNEKLFF. CDR3 in DNA: TGTGCCACCAGCAGAGATCGGACAGGTGCAACTAATGAAAAACTGTTTTTT. The V and J genes are TRBV15 and TRBJ1-4, with 7 bases aligning to TRBD1. This CDR3 contains 17 residues. The trim removed 0 bases at V and 0 bases at J, leaving 4 bases unmatched. The germline V gene encodes CDR1 LNHNV and CDR2 YYDKDF (reference sequence). Full variable domain (remainder filled in from reference TRBV15 and TRBJ1-4): DAMVIQNPRYQVTQFGKPVTLSCSQTLNHNVMYWYQQKSSQAPKLLFHYYDKDFNNEADTPDNFQSRRPNTSFCFLDIRSPGLGDTAMYLCATSRDRTGATNEKLFFGSGTQLSVL.

This chain joins TRBV7-2 and TRBJ1-5; a possible D gene is TRBD1 (5 bases). Germline V CDR1 and CDR2: SGHTA, FQGNSA. This CDR3 is built from 16 residues. Trimming cost V 2 bases and J 3 bases, with 14 bases left between them. In nucleotides, the CDR3 is TGTGCCAGCAGCTTATGGGGGGACGGAGCCAATCAGCCCCAGCATTTT. Residues: CASSLWGDGANQPQHF.

This chain joins TRBV9 and TRBJ2-3, with D maybe TRBD1 (6 bases). The CDR3 consists of 16 residues. Trimming removed 3 bases at V and 0 bases at J, with 14 bases between. CDR1 SGDLS and CDR2 YYNGEE come from the germline V gene. CDR3 amino acids: CASSAVRGRSTDTQYF. CDR3 in DNA: TGTGCCAGCAGCGCGGTCAGGGGTAGGAGCACAGATACGCAGTATTTT.

This clonotype was counted a few times. The chain couples TRBV14 to TRBJ2-3; D not resolved. Trimming left V 2 bases short and J 6 bases short, with 9 bases between. The V gene's germline CDR1 is SGHDN and CDR2 FVKESK. The CDR3 spans 13 residues. The CDR3: CASSQNYLDTQYF. In DNA, the CDR3 is TGTGCCAGCAGCCAAAATTACCTTGATACGCAGTATTTT. Drawing the rest from reference TRBV14 and TRBJ2-3, the complete variable domain is EAGVTQFPSHSVIEKGQTVTLRCDPISGHDNLYWYRRVMGKEIKFLLHFVKESKQDESGMPNNRFLAERTGGTYSTLKVQPAELEDSGVYFCASSQNYLDTQYFGPGTRLTVL.

This clonotype was seen more than once but under ten times. The chain links TRBV7-9 to TRBJ2-3; D is possibly TRBD1 or TRBD2 (5 bases each). Germline assignment: CDR1 SEHNR and CDR2 FQNEAQ (reference sequence). The ends were cut back, 5 bases at V and 7 bases at J, with 10 bases in the middle. This CDR3 has 12 residues. The CDR3 bases are TGTGCCAGCAGCGATGGGACCTATACGCAGTATTTT. Amino acids: CASSDGTYTQYF.

This clonotype was counted between two and nine times. The J gene is TRBJ1-5, the V gene TRBV7-2; D is uncertain. V lost 2 bases and J 0 bases, leaving 8 bases between the germline ends. CDR3 length: 15 residues. CDR1 is SGHTA, CDR2 FQGNSA, per germline. The CDR3 bases are TGTGCCAGCAGCTTAAATACACCTAGCAATCAGCCCCAGCATTTT. Amino acid sequence: CASSLNTPSNQPQHF.

In its sample, this clonotype was seen a few times. This chain links TRBV6-6 with TRBJ2-7, with D perhaps TRBD1 (6 bases). V gave up 0 bases and J gave up 4 bases, with 13 bases separating them. This CDR3 is 15 amino acids long. Germline CDR1 and CDR2: MNHNY and SVGAGI (reference sequence). Here the CDR3 reads CASSYSQQGMYEQYF. The CDR3 nucleotides are TGTGCCAGCAGTTACTCGCAACAGGGCATGTACGAGCAGTACTTC.

This chain links TRBV6-5 with TRBJ2-5; no clear D. The V end lost 0 bases, the J end lost 1 base, and 12 bases lay between the germline ends. Germline V lookup: CDR1 MNHEY, CDR2 SVGAGI. The CDR3 runs 16 residues. CDR3 nucleotides: TGTGCCAGCAGTTACTCGGTCGGACGGACCCAAGAGACCCAGTACTTC. Amino acids: CASSYSVGRTQETQYF.

The chain joins TRBV9 to TRBJ2-3; D remains unclear. V dropped 3 bases and J dropped 2 bases, with 10 bases sitting between them. This CDR3 comprises 14 residues. Germline CDR1 SGDLS, CDR2 YYNGEE. The CDR3 nucleotides read TGTGCCAGCAGCGCACAGAAACCCACAGATACGCAGTATTTT. Residues: CASSAQKPTDTQYF.

This clonotype occurred once. J is TRBJ1-6 and V is TRBV6-5; D gene unclear. The CDR3 has 14 amino acids. Germline loops: CDR1 MNHEY, CDR2 SVGAGI. V lost 2 bases, J lost 7 bases, and 9 bases lay in between. The CDR3 sequence: CASSYPTVNSPLHF. The CDR3 DNA follows: TGTGCCAGCAGTTACCCGACGGTGAATTCACCCCTCCACTTT.

This clonotype was found a few times. The CDR3 DNA sequence: TGTGCCAGCAGCTTGGACAGGGGACGGTATGGCTACACCTTC. It translates to CASSLDRGRYGYTF. J is TRBJ1-2 and V is TRBV5-5; 7 nucleotides agree with TRBD1. The germline CDR1 and CDR2 sequences are SGHKS and YYEKEE (reference sequence). The CDR3 is made up of 14 amino acids. The V gene end was trimmed by 0 bases and the J gene end by 5 bases; junction bases not matched to a gene: 4.

This clonotype has a handful of counts. This chain connects TRBV6-2 or TRBV6-3 to TRBJ2-1; D is unresolved. This CDR3 contains 15 residues. Germline V gene lookup returns CDR1 MNHEY and CDR2 SVGEGT. Trimming stripped 3 bases from V and 0 bases from J, with 9 bases between. CDR3 in amino acids: CASSYLGSSYNEQFF. As DNA, the CDR3 is TGTGCCAGCAGTTATCTGGGAAGCTCCTACAATGAGCAGTTCTTC.

In its sample, this clonotype was seen a few times. The gene calls are TRBV13 and TRBJ2-4; TRBD2 might be the D (5 bases). The assigned J gene may be wrong: the sequence end matches TRBJ2-7 better. This CDR3 spans 12 amino acids. CDR1 and CDR2 (germline): PRHDT, FYEKMQ (reference sequence). CDR3 in amino acids: CASTPGTDEQYF. As DNA, the CDR3 is TGTGCCAGCACCCCGGGAACAGACGAGCAGTACTTC.

The chain carries TRBV12-3 or TRBV12-4 and TRBJ2-1; 10 nucleotides line up with TRBD2. The CDR3 has 15 amino acids. The V segment lost 5 bases and the J segment 2 bases; nucleotides outside the gene matches: 3. The CDR3 loop reads CASSGGTSAYNEQFF. CDR3 bases: TGTGCCAGCAGTGGCGGGACTAGCGCCTACAATGAGCAGTTCTTC.

V and J are TRBV12-3 or TRBV12-4 and TRBJ2-7; TRBD1 agrees at 7 bases. There are 14 residues in the CDR3. Trimming at V came to 5 bases and at J to 3 bases, leaving 7 bases not matched to a gene. CDR3 in amino acids: CASSTGTEHYEQYF. The DNA of the CDR3 is TGTGCCAGCAGTACCGGGACAGAGCACTACGAGCAGTACTTC.

This chain connects TRBV20-1 to TRBJ2-1; TRBD2 matches at 7 bases. Losses at the gene ends were 5 bases for V and 9 bases for J; bases not matched to a gene: 13. The CDR3 is 14 amino acids. Germline CDR1 is DFQATT and CDR2 is SNEGSKA (reference sequence). CDR3 nucleotide sequence: TGCAGTGCTTACGTTGGACTAGAGGTCACTGAGCAGTTCTTC. This sequence encodes CSAYVGLEVTEQFF.

CDR3: CAISEQGTTGELFF. The CDR3 DNA reads TGTGCCATCAGTGAGCAGGGTACCACCGGGGAGCTGTTTTTT. The chain is built from TRBV10-3 and TRBJ2-2, with a possible D match to TRBD1 (5 bases). The V end lost 2 bases, the J end lost 4 bases, and 8 bases lay between the germline ends. The CDR3 contains 14 residues. CDR1 and CDR2 from the germline V gene are ENHRY and SYGVKD.

In its sample, this clonotype was seen a few times. This rearrangement joins TRBV2 to TRBJ2-4, with 7 nucleotides matching TRBD2. TRBJ2-7 matches the DNA end more closely, so the J call is doubtful. Germline V gives CDR1 SNHLY, CDR2 FYNNEI. There are 13 residues in the CDR3. The CDR3 loop is CASSERLAAEQYF. As DNA, the CDR3 is TGTGCCAGCAGTGAACGCCTAGCGGCCGAGCAGTACTTC.

The rearrangement links TRBV4-3 to TRBJ2-7, with 16 bases fitting TRBD2. The DNA end is more similar to TRBJ2-5, so the J call may be wrong. The CDR3 is 17 amino acids. The V gene's germline CDR1 is LGHNA and CDR2 YSLEER. The DNA for the CDR3 is TGCGCCAGCAGCCAAGTGGGGACTAGCGGGGGGGCGAAGACCCAGTACTTC. Protein product: CASSQVGTSGGAKTQYF.

The chain recombines TRBV11-1 with TRBJ2-5; perhaps TRBD1 as D (6 bases). CDR1 and CDR2 from the germline V gene are SGHAT and FQDESV (reference sequence). The CDR3 totals 11 residues. V lost 5 bases to trimming and J lost 11 bases, with 12 bases between them. The CDR3: CASSPGQIQYF. The CDR3 DNA is TGTGCCAGCAGCCCCGGACAGATACAGTACTTC.

The chain links TRBV29-1 to TRBJ2-5, with D tentatively TRBD1 or TRBD2 (5 bases each). The V and J ends lost 4 bases and 2 bases respectively, with 11 bases between them. This CDR3 is built from 13 residues. CDR1 and CDR2 (germline): SQVTM, ANQGSEA. In DNA form, the CDR3 reads TGCAGCGTTGGAACCGGGACGCAAGAGACCCAGTACTTC. This sequence encodes CSVGTGTQETQYF.

This sequence joins TRBV7-2 and TRBJ2-4; 10 bases are a match to TRBD1. TRBJ2-7 matches the DNA end more closely, so the J call is doubtful. The CDR3 has 12 residues. From germline, CDR1 is SGHTA and CDR2 FQGNSA. The CDR3 nucleotides read TGTGCCAGCAGACGGACAGGGGGCGAGCAGTACTTC. This sequence encodes CASRRTGGEQYF.

The table lists this clonotype with a few counts. The CDR3 loop reads CASSYSKGLEQFF. For the CDR3, the DNA is TGTGCCAGCAGTTACTCAAAAGGCCTTGAGCAGTTCTTC. V and J are TRBV6-2 or TRBV6-3 and TRBJ2-1; no definite D call. The germline V gene has CDR1 MNHEY and CDR2 SVGEGT. The ends were cut back, 0 bases at V and 9 bases at J, with 9 bases in the middle. This CDR3 region has 13 residues.

This clonotype was counted a few times. The gene calls are TRBV27 and TRBJ1-6; 8 positions agree with TRBD1. Germline V gene sequence: CDR1 MNHEY, CDR2 SMNVEV (reference sequence). CDR3 length equals 15 residues. The V segment lost 6 bases and the J segment 4 bases; nucleotides outside the gene matches: 5. The CDR3 is CASRTQGGYNSPLHF. CDR3 DNA sequence: TGTGCCAGCAGAACACAGGGGGGTTATAATTCACCCCTCCACTTT.

This clonotype showed up just a few times. The chain has TRBV10-3 and TRBJ2-7; D remains unclear. Germline V gives CDR1 ENHRY, CDR2 SYGVKD. Trimming took off 2 bases at V and 5 bases at J, with 7 bases between the two ends. The CDR3 has 12 amino acids. CDR3 coding DNA: TGTGCCATCAGTGAGAGTCAGAACGAGCAGTACTTC. The encoded protein is CAISESQNEQYF.